This TCR beta chain originates from a study of siplizumab effects on memory and regulatory T cells. Study findings and constraints: Sequences below about 10^-5 frequency were poorly captured, and few alloreactive clones mapped to unstimulated subsets. Only a minority of proliferating CD4+ or CD8+ clones had an assignable naive or memory phenotype, with roughly 75-97% lacking one.

Notes on this clone: Its antigen is unidentified.

There are 14 residues in the CDR3. V was clipped by 7 bases and J by 5 bases, with 17 bases between them. From germline, CDR1 is MDHEN and CDR2 SYDVKM. Assay: immunoSEQ multiplex PCR; the TCRdb copy retains only in-frame clones and omits some. This sample has around 100,000 clones, with about 94% found just once. This TCR was sampled from a human donor in good health. Sequencing was done on a sample of non-Treg CD4+ T cells sorted from blood. The J gene is TRBJ1-2, the V gene TRBV28; weak D call: TRBD1 (5 bases). CDR3 protein: CASTFEQGRYGYTF. DNA for the CDR3: TGTGCCAGCACCTTTGAGCAGGGTCGTTATGGCTACACCTTC.